The 31 T cell receptor beta chains reported below all come from one sample, sequenced in a study of blood T cell repertoires in COVID-19. Assay: immunoSEQ multiplex PCR; the TCRdb copy retains only in-frame clones and omits some. The data hold approximately 240,000 clones, with around nine tenths observed a single time. Sequencing input: peripheral blood. These receptor sequences come from a man aged 25-40 years with COVID-19, enrolled during active disease.

The chain combines TRBV2 with TRBJ1-4; D possibly corresponds to TRBD1 (5 bases). The V and J ends lost 10 bases and 1 base respectively, with 16 bases between them. Germline V CDR1 and CDR2: SNHLY, FYNNEI. This CDR3 comprises 15 residues. The CDR3 sequence is CATILQGGTNEKLFF. In DNA form, the CDR3 reads TGTGCCACAATCCTCCAGGGTGGAACTAATGAAAAACTGTTTTTT.

V and J are TRBV19 and TRBJ2-1, with 9 nucleotides matching TRBD1. The CDR3 is 15 residues long. J lost 3 bases, V lost 5 bases, and 5 bases had no gene match. The germline V gene encodes CDR1 LNHDA and CDR2 SQIVND (reference sequence). CDR3 DNA sequence: TGTGCCAGTAGTGCAGGGACAGGGTACTACAATGAGCAGTTCTTC. This gives the protein CASSAGTGYYNEQFF.

There are a few counts of this clone. V usage is TRBV5-4 and J usage is TRBJ2-2, with a weak D call TRBD2 (6 bases). The CDR3 contains 16 residues. The ends were cut back, 1 base at V and 0 bases at J, with 10 bases in the middle. CDR1 SGHNT and CDR2 YYREEE come from the germline V gene (reference sequence). The CDR3 is CASSLWAGTNTGELFF. The CDR3 DNA reads as TGTGCCAGCAGCTTGTGGGCGGGGACGAACACCGGGGAGCTGTTTTTT.

This clone was detected only once. The chain links TRBV11-2 to TRBJ2-4, with 10 positions matching TRBD1. V lost 1 base and J lost 6; bases outside the gene matches: 6. This CDR3 is built from 16 residues. Germline-derived CDR1 and CDR2 are SGHAT and FQNNGV. CDR3: CASSLVVGQGRNIQYF. As DNA, the CDR3 is TGTGCCAGCAGCTTAGTCGTGGGACAGGGGCGAAACATTCAGTACTTC.

The rearrangement uses TRBV6-6 and TRBJ1-1; tentative D call: TRBD1 (6 bases). The germline V gene has CDR1 MNHNY and CDR2 SVGAGI (reference sequence). The germline V and J ends were trimmed by 7 bases and 5 bases, with 11 bases remaining between them. CDR3 length equals 12 residues. CDR3 in amino acids: CASTIGGTEAFF. CDR3 bases: TGTGCCAGCACCATAGGGGGTACTGAAGCTTTCTTT.

The chain employs TRBV7-9 and TRBJ1-6, with D perhaps matching TRBD1 (6 bases). This CDR3 is built from 14 residues. Trimming removed 5 bases at V and 6 bases at J, with 11 bases between. The germline V gene encodes CDR1 SEHNR and CDR2 FQNEAQ (reference sequence). In DNA form, the CDR3 reads TGTGCCAGCAGCATAGGGGGAGGTAATTCACCCCTCCACTTT. Its translation: CASSIGGGNSPLHF.

The rearrangement uses TRBV11-2 and TRBJ2-5; D perhaps matches TRBD1 (6 bases). Germline V lookup: CDR1 SGHAT, CDR2 FQNNGV. This CDR3 comprises 13 residues. The V and J ends lost 5 bases and 7 bases respectively, with 14 bases between them. CDR3 nucleotide sequence: TGTGCCAGCAGCCTGGGGACAATGGGGACCCAGTACTTC. Amino acid sequence: CASSLGTMGTQYF.

The rearrangement uses TRBV3-1 (or the pseudogene TRBV3-2) and TRBJ1-5; 8 bases agree with TRBD1. This CDR3 is built from 15 residues. Germline values: CDR1 LGHDT, CDR2 YNNKEL (reference sequence). Trimming took 6 bases from V and 2 from J; bases not matched to a gene: 6. CDR3 DNA sequence: TGTGCCAGCAGACCCGGACAGGGCGGCAATCAGCCCCAGCATTTT. Translation: CASRPGQGGNQPQHF.

J is TRBJ2-4 and V is TRBV5-1; D is unresolved. V was shortened by 4 bases and J by 8 bases, with 13 bases between the two germline ends. Germline V gene data show CDR1 as SGHRS and CDR2 as YFSETQ. This CDR3 spans 13 amino acids. CDR3 in amino acids: CASSPGVIDIQYF. The CDR3, as DNA: TGCGCCAGCAGCCCTGGAGTTATAGACATTCAGTACTTC.

This clone was seen once. The chain is built from TRBV30 and TRBJ2-7, with 12 bases fitting TRBD1. J was trimmed by 4 bases and V by 3 bases; bases with no gene match: 4. Germline CDR1 GTSNPN, CDR2 SVGIG (reference sequence). This CDR3 is 14 amino acids long. CDR3 sequence (DNA): TGTGCCTGGAGGCGGGGACAGGGGGCTTACGAGCAGTACTTC. It is translated as CAWRRGQGAYEQYF.

The J gene is TRBJ2-1, the V gene TRBV3-1 (or the pseudogene TRBV3-2); D perhaps matches TRBD2 (6 bases). With 4 bases removed from V and 7 bases from J, the gap between germline ends came to 17 bases. Germline V gene sequence: CDR1 LGHDT, CDR2 YNNKEL (reference sequence). The length of the CDR3 is 15 residues. CDR3 sequence (DNA): TGTGCCAGCAGCCTGCCGGGGGTCGGTGTAAATGAGCAGTTCTTC. This gives the protein CASSLPGVGVNEQFF.

The chain recombines TRBV6-1 with TRBJ1-1; the match to TRBD1 covers 8 bases. Germline V gives CDR1 MNHNS, CDR2 SASEGT. V was clipped by 4 bases and J by 0 bases; unmatched bases: 7. There are 16 residues in the CDR3. CDR3 sequence: CASSAGTGQMNTEAFF. In DNA, the CDR3 is TGTGCCAGCAGTGCCGGGACAGGTCAGATGAACACTGAAGCTTTCTTT.

The CDR3 DNA sequence: TGTGCCAGCAGCCCCGCGGGTGTCACTGAAGCTTTCTTT. Translating it yields CASSPAGVTEAFF. The chain recombines TRBV3-1 (or the pseudogene TRBV3-2) with TRBJ1-1; D gene ambiguous. The V gene lost 4 bases and the J gene lost 4 bases, with 10 bases spanning the gap. Germline values: CDR1 LGHDT, CDR2 YNNKEL (reference sequence). The CDR3 extends over 13 amino acids.

V gene TRBV30 combines with J gene TRBJ2-5; no definite D call. Deletions cut 2 bases from V and 7 bases from J, with 14 bases between. The germline V gene has CDR1 GTSNPN and CDR2 SVGIG (reference sequence). This CDR3 has 13 residues. DNA for the CDR3: TGTGCCTGGAGTACATACACAGACGGGACCCAGTACTTC. Translated: CAWSTYTDGTQYF.

DNA for the CDR3: TGTGCCAGCAGCCAAGCCGGTGGCTACACCTTC. Protein: CASSQAGGYTF. The chain has TRBV12-3 or TRBV12-4 and TRBJ1-2, with D unclear. V was cut by 6 bases and J by 7 bases, with 9 bases left in between. The CDR3 extends over 11 amino acids.

This clone was observed a single time. J is TRBJ1-1 and V is TRBV10-3; tentatively, D is TRBD1 (5 bases). CDR1 and CDR2 from the germline V gene are ENHRY and SYGVKD. This CDR3 region has 17 residues. The V end lost 6 bases, the J end lost 0 bases, and 20 bases lay between the germline ends. The chain's CDR3 is CAIRTGGGGPMNTEAFF. DNA for the CDR3: TGTGCCATCAGAACGGGGGGAGGAGGGCCGATGAACACTGAAGCTTTCTTT.

This clone was found a few times. The V and J genes are TRBV15 and TRBJ1-6; no firm D call. Trimming cost V 0 bases and J 4 bases, with 13 bases left between them. Germline loops: CDR1 LNHNV, CDR2 YYDKDF (reference sequence). The CDR3 runs to 17 residues. The CDR3 loop reads CATSRDPGARYNSPLHF. The CDR3 nucleotides read TGTGCCACCAGCAGAGATCCGGGAGCCAGGTATAATTCACCCCTCCACTTT.

The rearrangement links TRBV12-2 to TRBJ1-1; no DNA check was done on the table's D call, TRBD1. TRBV12-2 is noted as a pseudogene. The length of the CDR3 is 14 residues. The CDR3 is CASRVTGGDTEAFF. The CDR3, as DNA: TGTGCAAGTCGCGTGACAGGGGGCGACACTGAAGCTTTCTTT.

The chain has TRBV7-3 and TRBJ2-7; TRBD1 agrees at 8 bases. Germline trimming cut 0 bases from V and 4 bases from J; bases unmatched to any gene: 5. The CDR3 extends over 15 amino acids. Germline V gives CDR1 SGHTA, CDR2 FQGTGA. The CDR3 reads CASSLTGTGIYEQYF. Written as DNA, the CDR3 is TGTGCCAGCAGCTTAACCGGGACAGGAATATACGAGCAGTACTTC.

A few counts support this clone. The chain has TRBV5-4 and TRBJ2-1, with 11 bases identical to TRBD2. CDR3 size: 16 residues. The trim removed 0 bases at V and 4 bases at J, leaving 3 bases unmatched. Germline lookup yields CDR1 SGHNT and CDR2 YYREEE (reference sequence). As DNA, the CDR3 is TGTGCCAGCAGCTTGGACGGGACTAGCGGATACAATGAGCAGTTCTTC. Encoded protein: CASSLDGTSGYNEQFF.

This chain joins TRBV4-2 and TRBJ2-7, with TRBD2 identical over 10 bases. The CDR3 contains 16 residues. J gave up 4 bases and V 0 bases, and 6 bases lay outside the gene matches. CDR1 is LGHNA, CDR2 YNFKEQ, per germline. As DNA, the CDR3 is TGTGCCAGCAGCCAAGATGGCTCTAGCGGGGGTTACGAGCAGTACTTC. Its protein is CASSQDGSSGGYEQYF.

The rearrangement joins TRBV4-1 to TRBJ2-5, with 7 bases matching TRBD1. CDR3 length: 17 residues. Losses at the gene ends were 4 bases for V and 4 bases for J; bases not matched to a gene: 15. CDR1 is MGHRA and CDR2 is YSYEKL in the germline V gene. CDR3: CASSPHSRGGAGETQYF. As DNA, the CDR3 is TGCGCCAGCAGCCCACATAGCCGAGGGGGCGCGGGAGAGACCCAGTACTTC.

CDR3 region: CASSFKLAGSSYEQYF. CDR3 DNA sequence: TGTGCCAGCAGCTTCAAACTAGCGGGGAGCTCCTACGAGCAGTACTTC. The chain has TRBV11-2 and TRBJ2-7; 10 positions match TRBD2. The CDR3 is 16 amino acids. Trimming removed 3 bases from V and 0 bases from J; junction bases left unmatched: 5. From germline, CDR1 is SGHAT and CDR2 FQNNGV. The whole variable domain, remainder taken from reference TRBV11-2 and TRBJ2-7, is EAGVAQSPRYKIIEKRQSVAFWCNPISGHATLYWYQQILGQGPKLLIQFQNNGVVDDSQLPKDRFSAERLKGVDSTLKIQPAKLEDSAVYLCASSFKLAGSSYEQYFGPGTRLTVT.

The V gene is TRBV19, the J gene TRBJ1-3, with D perhaps TRBD1 (6 bases). Germline CDR1 LNHDA, CDR2 SQIVND (reference sequence). The V gene lost 3 bases and the J gene lost 4 bases, with 10 bases spanning the gap. The CDR3 has 14 residues. The CDR3 loop reads CASSIPGHGNTIYF. DNA of the CDR3: TGTGCCAGTAGTATCCCGGGACACGGAAACACCATATATTTT.

CDR3 sequence: CSVGGNSNQPQHF. CDR3 in DNA: TGCAGCGTGGGGGGAAATAGCAATCAGCCCCAGCATTTT. The J gene is TRBJ1-5, the V gene TRBV29-1; a possible D gene is TRBD1 (5 bases). The germline V gene has CDR1 SQVTM and CDR2 ANQGSEA. Trimming shortened V by 6 bases and J by 0 bases, and 9 bases separated the two germline ends. This CDR3 is 13 amino acids long.

This chain joins TRBV4-1 and TRBJ2-1; D is possibly TRBD2 (6 bases). Trimming took 2 bases from V and 3 from J, leaving 20 bases between them. The germline V gene has CDR1 MGHRA and CDR2 YSYEKL. The CDR3 consists of 18 residues. Here the CDR3 reads CASSQLSPGSGYYNEQFF. The CDR3 nucleotides are TGCGCCAGCAGCCAATTATCCCCGGGAAGCGGGTACTACAATGAGCAGTTCTTC.

This clone came up once. The V and J genes are TRBV12-3 or TRBV12-4 and TRBJ2-3; TRBD1 is a possible D gene (6 bases). Deletions cut 5 bases from V and 4 bases from J, with 10 bases between. The CDR3 has 13 amino acids. CDR3 coding DNA: TGTGCCAGCAGTCCTCGACAGGCAGATACGCAGTATTTT. This gives the protein CASSPRQADTQYF.

The V gene is TRBV11-2, the J gene TRBJ2-7; TRBD2 matches at 7 bases. This CDR3 is built from 14 residues. Germline V gives CDR1 SGHAT, CDR2 FQNNGV. Trimming took 4 bases from V and 7 from J; bases not matched to a gene: 10. This CDR3 reads CASSWGRASGEQYF. As DNA, the CDR3 is TGTGCCAGCAGCTGGGGGAGGGCTTCGGGGGAGCAGTACTTC.

The chain joins TRBV19 to TRBJ1-3; tentatively, D is TRBD1 (5 bases). Trimming cost V 5 bases and J 3 bases, with 8 bases left between them. CDR3 size: 13 residues. CDR1 LNHDA and CDR2 SQIVND come from the germline V gene (reference sequence). CDR3 in DNA: TGTGCCAGTAGTCTCAGGGATGGAAACACCATATATTTT. Translating it yields CASSLRDGNTIYF.

V usage is TRBV27 and J usage is TRBJ1-1, with 8 bases fitting TRBD1. CDR1 is MNHEY and CDR2 is SMNVEV in the germline V gene (reference sequence). The CDR3 has 16 amino acids. Trimming cost V 4 bases and J 6 bases; bases outside gene matches: 13. As DNA, the CDR3 is TGTGCCAGCAGTTCATTTTACGGGACAGGATTATCTGAAGCTTTCTTT. Translated: CASSSFYGTGLSEAFF.

This clone has just one count. The same CDR3 is also encoded by other DNA sequences in this sample. The rearrangement uses TRBV27 and TRBJ1-2, with 10 bases identical to TRBD1. This CDR3 has 15 residues. CDR1 is MNHEY, CDR2 SMNVEV, per germline (reference sequence). V dropped 4 bases and J dropped 3; count of bases not matched to a gene: 5. The CDR3 is CASSYTGTGDYGYTF. The CDR3 coding sequence is TGTGCCAGCAGTTACACCGGGACAGGGGACTATGGCTACACCTTC.